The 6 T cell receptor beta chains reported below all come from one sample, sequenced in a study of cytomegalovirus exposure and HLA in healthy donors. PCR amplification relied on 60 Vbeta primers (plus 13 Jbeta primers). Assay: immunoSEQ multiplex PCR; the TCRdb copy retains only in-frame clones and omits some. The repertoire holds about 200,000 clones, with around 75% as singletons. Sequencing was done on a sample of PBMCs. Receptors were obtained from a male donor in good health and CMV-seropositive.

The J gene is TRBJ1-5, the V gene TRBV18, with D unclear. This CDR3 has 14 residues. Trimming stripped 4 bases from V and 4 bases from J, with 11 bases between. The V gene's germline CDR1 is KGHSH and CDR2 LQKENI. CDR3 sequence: CASSLAMENQPQHF. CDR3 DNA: TGTGCCAGCTCACTAGCGATGGAGAATCAGCCCCAGCATTTT.

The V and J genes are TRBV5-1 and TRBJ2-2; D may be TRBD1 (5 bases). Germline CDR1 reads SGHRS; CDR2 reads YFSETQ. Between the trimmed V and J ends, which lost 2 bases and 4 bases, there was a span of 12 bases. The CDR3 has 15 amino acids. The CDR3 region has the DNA TGCGCCAGCAGCTTCAGGCAGGGCACCACCGGGGAGCTGTTTTTT. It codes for CASSFRQGTTGELFF.

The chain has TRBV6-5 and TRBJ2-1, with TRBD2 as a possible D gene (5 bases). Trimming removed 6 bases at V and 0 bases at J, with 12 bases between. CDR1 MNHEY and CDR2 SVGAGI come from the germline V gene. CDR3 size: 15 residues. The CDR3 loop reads CASRDLGSSYNEQFF. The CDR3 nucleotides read TGTGCCAGCAGGGACCTAGGGAGCTCCTACAATGAGCAGTTCTTC.

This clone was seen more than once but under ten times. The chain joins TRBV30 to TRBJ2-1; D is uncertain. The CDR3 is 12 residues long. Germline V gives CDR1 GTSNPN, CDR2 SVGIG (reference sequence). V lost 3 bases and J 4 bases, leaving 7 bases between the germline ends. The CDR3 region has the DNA TGTGCCTGGAGGCCACAGTACAATGAGCAGTTCTTC. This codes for CAWRPQYNEQFF.

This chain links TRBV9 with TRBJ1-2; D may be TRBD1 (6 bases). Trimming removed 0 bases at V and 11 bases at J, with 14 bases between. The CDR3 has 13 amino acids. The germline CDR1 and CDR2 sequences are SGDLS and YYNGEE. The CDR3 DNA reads TGTGCCAGCAGCGTAGCTGGCAGGGGTCGGTACACCTTC. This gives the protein CASSVAGRGRYTF.

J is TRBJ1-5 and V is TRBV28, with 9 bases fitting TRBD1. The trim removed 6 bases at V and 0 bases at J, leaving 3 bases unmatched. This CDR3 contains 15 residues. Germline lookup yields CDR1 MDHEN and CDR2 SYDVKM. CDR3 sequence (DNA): TGTGCCAGCAGCCGGGACAGGGATAGCAATCAGCCCCAGCATTTT. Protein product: CASSRDRDSNQPQHF.